Included here is one T cell receptor (beta chain) sequence, with context. After constant-region reverse-primer amplification, full-length variable regions underwent semi-nested PCR with Nested Universal Primer A. TCRdb itself ran the 5' RACE reads through MiXCR, one entry per CDR3 protein. The repertoire holds 6,000 or so distinct CDR3 sequences, with approximately 70% as singletons. CDR3 length: 14 residues. V gave up 2 bases and J gave up 7 bases; unmatched junction bases: 8. CDR1 and CDR2 (germline): ENHRY, SYGVKD. The specimen sequenced was memory CD4+ T cells sorted from a lymph node. The subset here: memory CD4+ T cells, CD4+CD45RO+CD25-. The chain joins TRBV10-3 to TRBJ2-7; 7 positions match TRBD2. The origin of this receptor is a female donor with breast cancer. The CDR3 loop reads CAISETPGGGEQYF. In nucleotides, the CDR3 is TGTGCCATCAGTGAGACCCCGGGAGGTGGAGAGCAGTACTTC.